This T cell receptor (beta chain) was identified in a study of CD8 T cells in ankylosing spondylitis (dated by TCRdb to the late 2010s). A note on the overall study: The study set out to find disease-linked TCR variants by profiling T cell receptor beta repertoires in ankylosing spondylitis patients and healthy donors. Peripheral blood was sampled, and synovial fluid was also collected from ankylosing spondylitis patients. The whole study cohort included about a hundred healthy donors and roughly 24 ankylosing spondylitis patients. Broad study findings and their caveats: The disease-linked clones were reported as significantly enriched in matched synovial fluid samples from ankylosing spondylitis patients. Blood from ankylosing spondylitis patients appeared to be characterized by a TCR beta motif made up of several highly homologous amino acid variants. In peripheral blood, the disease-linked clones were found at relatively low frequencies and had a CD8+ phenotype. Some motif variants were previously reported in synovial fluid and blood of reactive arthritis patients, suggesting common disease-initiation mechanisms.

Based on the germline V gene, the CDR1 and CDR2 sequences are MGHRA and YSYEKL. Including the terminal cysteine and phenylalanine, the CDR3 comprises 15 residues. Only the CDR3 portion is preserved as DNA: 45 bases, with reading frame beginning at the first base. V is clipped by 4 bases and J by 4 bases, and the sequence between their germline boundaries is 17 bases long. The sequencer listed for this sample is Illumina HiSeq 2500. Quantitative 5'-RACE with molecular barcodes was used to prepare TCR beta libraries. From the authors' description of their analysis: Disease-linked TCR variants were identified with a new computational method built on a probabilistic model of VDJ rearrangement. TCRdb trimmed the raw reads at Q25, called clones with MiXCR and kept productive beta chains. All rows with the same CDR3 protein become a single entry with the most common DNA and genes. These V and J calls are TCRdb output, not the study's own analysis. Recorded for this sample are a few hundred thousand distinct CDR3 sequences; 20% to 25% of them occurred a single time. The ten largest make up about an eighth of the sample.

In the case of this clonotype: Its antigen target is currently unknown. No base quality information exists; no much larger clone differs at one position.

This sequence was found in a male donor with ankylosing spondylitis or in good health (not recorded which). The sequence links TRBV4-1 to TRBJ2-7; tentative D gene TRBD1, with 6 bases matching. The sequenced material came from blood, either unsorted or a sorted T cell fraction (not recorded which). The sequenced DNA: TGCGCCAGCAGCCGACTACAGGGTGGTGAGTACGAGCAGTACTTC. Its protein is CASSRLQGGEYEQYF.